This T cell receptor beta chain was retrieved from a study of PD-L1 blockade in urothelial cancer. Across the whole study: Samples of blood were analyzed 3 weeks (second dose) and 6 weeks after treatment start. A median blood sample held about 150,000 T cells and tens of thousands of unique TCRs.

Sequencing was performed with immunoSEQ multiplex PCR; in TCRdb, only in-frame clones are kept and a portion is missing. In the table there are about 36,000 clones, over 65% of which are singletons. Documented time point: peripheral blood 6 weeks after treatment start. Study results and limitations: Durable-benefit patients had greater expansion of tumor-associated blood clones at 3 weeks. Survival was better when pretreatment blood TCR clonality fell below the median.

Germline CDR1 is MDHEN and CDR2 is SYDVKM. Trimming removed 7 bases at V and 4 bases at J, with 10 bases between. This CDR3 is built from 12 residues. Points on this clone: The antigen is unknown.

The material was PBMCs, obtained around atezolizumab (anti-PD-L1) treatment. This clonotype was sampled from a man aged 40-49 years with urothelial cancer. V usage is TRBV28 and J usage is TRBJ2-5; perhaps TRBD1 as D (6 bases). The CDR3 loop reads CASNDRRETQYF. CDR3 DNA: TGTGCCAGCAATGACAGGAGAGAGACCCAGTACTTC.